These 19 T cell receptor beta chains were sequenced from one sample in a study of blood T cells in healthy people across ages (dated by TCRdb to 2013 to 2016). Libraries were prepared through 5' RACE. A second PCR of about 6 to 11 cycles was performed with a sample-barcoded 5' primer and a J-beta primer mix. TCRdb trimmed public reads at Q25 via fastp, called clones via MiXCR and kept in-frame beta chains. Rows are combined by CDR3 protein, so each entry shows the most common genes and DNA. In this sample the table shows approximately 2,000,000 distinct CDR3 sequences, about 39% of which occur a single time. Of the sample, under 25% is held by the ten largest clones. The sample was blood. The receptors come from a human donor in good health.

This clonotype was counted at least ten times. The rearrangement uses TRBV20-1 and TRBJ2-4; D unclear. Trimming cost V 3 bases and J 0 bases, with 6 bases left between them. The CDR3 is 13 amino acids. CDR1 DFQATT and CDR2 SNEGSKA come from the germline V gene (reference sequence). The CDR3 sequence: CSASLVAKNIQYF. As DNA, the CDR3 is TGCAGTGCTAGTTTGGTAGCCAAAAACATTCAGTACTTC.

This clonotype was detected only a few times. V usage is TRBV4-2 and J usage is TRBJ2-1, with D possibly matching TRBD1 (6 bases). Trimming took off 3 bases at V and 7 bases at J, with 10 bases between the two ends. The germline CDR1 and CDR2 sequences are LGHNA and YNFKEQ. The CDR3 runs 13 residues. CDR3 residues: CASSHSGANEQFF. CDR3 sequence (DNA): TGTGCCAGCAGCCATTCAGGGGCGAATGAGCAGTTCTTC.

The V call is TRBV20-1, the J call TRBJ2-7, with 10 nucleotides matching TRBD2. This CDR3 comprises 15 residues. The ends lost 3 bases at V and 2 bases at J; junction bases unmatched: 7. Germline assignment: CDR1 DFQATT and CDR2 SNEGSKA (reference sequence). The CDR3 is CSARRLAGGTYEQYF. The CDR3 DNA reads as TGCAGTGCTAGGAGACTAGCGGGTGGTACCTACGAGCAGTACTTC.

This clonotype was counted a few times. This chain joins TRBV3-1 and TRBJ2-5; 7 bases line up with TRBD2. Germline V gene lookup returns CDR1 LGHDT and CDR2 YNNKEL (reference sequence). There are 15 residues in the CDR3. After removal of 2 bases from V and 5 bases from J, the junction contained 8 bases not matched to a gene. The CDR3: CASSQLVLAVETQYF. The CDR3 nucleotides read TGTGCCAGCAGCCAACTGGTGCTAGCGGTGGAGACCCAGTACTTC.

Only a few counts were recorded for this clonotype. In nucleotides, the CDR3 is TGCAGTGCTAGTCCGCGACTAGGAGAGGGGACCCAGTACTTC. Residues: CSASPRLGEGTQYF. The chain employs TRBV20-1 and TRBJ2-5, with a weak D call TRBD2 (6 bases). The germline V gene encodes CDR1 DFQATT and CDR2 SNEGSKA (reference sequence). Trimming took 3 bases from V and 7 from J, leaving 18 bases between them. The CDR3 has 14 residues.

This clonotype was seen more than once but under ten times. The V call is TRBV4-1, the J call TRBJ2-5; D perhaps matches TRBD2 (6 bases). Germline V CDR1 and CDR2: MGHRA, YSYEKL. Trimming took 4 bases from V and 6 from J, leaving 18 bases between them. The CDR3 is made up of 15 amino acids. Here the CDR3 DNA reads TGCGCCAGCAGCCCCGGGAGCGACTTCCTACAGACCCAGTACTTC. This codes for CASSPGSDFLQTQYF.

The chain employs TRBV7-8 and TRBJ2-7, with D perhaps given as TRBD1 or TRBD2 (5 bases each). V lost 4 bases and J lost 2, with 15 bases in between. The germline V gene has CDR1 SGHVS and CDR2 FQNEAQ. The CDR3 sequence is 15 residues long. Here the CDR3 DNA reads TGTGCCAGCAGCTCCCAAGCCCGGGACGCCTACGAGCAGTACTTC. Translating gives CASSSQARDAYEQYF.

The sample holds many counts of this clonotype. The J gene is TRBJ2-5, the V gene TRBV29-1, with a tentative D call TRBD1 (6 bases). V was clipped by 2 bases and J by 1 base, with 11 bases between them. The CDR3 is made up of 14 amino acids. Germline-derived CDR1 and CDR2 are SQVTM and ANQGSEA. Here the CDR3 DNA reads TGCAGCGTTGAAATTAACAGGGCCCAAGAGACCCAGTACTTC. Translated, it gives CSVEINRAQETQYF.

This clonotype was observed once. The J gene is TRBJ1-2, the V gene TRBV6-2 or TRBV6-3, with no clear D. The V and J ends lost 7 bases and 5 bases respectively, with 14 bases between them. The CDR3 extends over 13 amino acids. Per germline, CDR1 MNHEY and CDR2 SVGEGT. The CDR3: CASTISLGYGYTF. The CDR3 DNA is TGTGCCAGCACTATTTCGCTCGGGTATGGCTACACCTTC.

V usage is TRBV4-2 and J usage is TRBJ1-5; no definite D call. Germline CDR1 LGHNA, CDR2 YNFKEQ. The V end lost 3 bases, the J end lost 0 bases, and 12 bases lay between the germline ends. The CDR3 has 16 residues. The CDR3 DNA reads TGTGCCAGCAGCCAGGGCACAGCAAATAGCAATCAGCCCCAGCATTTT. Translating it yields CASSQGTANSNQPQHF.

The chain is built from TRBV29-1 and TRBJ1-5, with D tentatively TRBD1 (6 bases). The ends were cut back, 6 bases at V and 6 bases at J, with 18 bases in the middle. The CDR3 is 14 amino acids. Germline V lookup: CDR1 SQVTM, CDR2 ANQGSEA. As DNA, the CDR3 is TGCAGCGTCAATGGGGGGCAAGTAGCTCAGCCCCAGCATTTT. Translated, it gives CSVNGGQVAQPQHF.

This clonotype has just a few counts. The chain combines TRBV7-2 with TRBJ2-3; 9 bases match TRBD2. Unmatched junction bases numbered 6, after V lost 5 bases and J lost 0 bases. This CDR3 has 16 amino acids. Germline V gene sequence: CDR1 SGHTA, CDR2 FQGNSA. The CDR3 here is CASSPRLAASTDTQYF. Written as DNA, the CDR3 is TGTGCCAGCAGCCCCCGACTAGCGGCTAGCACAGATACGCAGTATTTT.

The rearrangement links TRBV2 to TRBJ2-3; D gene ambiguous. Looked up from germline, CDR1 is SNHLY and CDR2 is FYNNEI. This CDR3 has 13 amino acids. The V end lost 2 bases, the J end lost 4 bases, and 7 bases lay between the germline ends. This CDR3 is CASSELAADTQYF. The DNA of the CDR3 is TGTGCCAGCAGTGAACTGGCTGCAGATACGCAGTATTTT.

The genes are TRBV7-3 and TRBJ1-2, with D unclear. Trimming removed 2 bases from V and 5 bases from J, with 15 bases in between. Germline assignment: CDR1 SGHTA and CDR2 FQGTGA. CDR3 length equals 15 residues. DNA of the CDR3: TGTGCCAGCAGCTTATTGGGAACGGGCGGGTATGGCTACACCTTC. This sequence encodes CASSLLGTGGYGYTF.

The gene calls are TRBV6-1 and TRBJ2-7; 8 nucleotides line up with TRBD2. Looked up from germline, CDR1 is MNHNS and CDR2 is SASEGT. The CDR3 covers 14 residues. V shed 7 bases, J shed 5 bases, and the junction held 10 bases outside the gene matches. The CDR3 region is CASILRGGIDEQYF. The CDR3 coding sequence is TGTGCCAGCATCCTCCGGGGGGGAATCGACGAGCAGTACTTC.

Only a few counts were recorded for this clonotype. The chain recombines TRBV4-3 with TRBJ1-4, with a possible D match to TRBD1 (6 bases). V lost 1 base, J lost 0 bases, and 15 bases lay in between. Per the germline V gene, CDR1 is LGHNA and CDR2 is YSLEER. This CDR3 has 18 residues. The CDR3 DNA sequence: TGCGCCAGCAGCCAAGGTCGGGCAGGGGTCGCAACTAATGAAAAACTGTTTTTT. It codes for CASSQGRAGVATNEKLFF.

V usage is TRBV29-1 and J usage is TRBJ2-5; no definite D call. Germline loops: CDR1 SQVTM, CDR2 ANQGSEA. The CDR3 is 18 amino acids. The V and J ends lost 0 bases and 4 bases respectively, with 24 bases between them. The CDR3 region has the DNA TGCAGCGTTGAAGATCGTTGGGTTGGGCTAGATCAGCCAGAGACCCAGTACTTC. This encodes CSVEDRWVGLDQPETQYF.

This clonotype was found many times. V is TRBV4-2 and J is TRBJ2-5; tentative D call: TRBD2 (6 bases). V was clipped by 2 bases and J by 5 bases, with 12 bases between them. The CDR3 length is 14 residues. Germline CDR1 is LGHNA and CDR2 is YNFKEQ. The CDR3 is CASSQLGEEETQYF. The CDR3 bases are TGTGCCAGCAGCCAATTAGGGGAGGAGGAGACCCAGTACTTC.

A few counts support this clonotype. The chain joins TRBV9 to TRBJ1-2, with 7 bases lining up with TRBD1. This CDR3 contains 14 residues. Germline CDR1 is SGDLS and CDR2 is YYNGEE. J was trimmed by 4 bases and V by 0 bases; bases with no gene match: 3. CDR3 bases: TGTGCCAGCAGCGTAGAGACAGGGTTCTATGGCTACACCTTC. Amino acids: CASSVETGFYGYTF.